This TCR beta chain was sequenced for a study of blood T cell repertoires in COVID-19. A single count supports this clone. The repertoire was sequenced with immunoSEQ multiplex PCR; TCRdb's copy has only in-frame clones and lacks some. The sample contains a few hundred thousand clones, around 84% of which appear only once. This TCR was sampled from a woman aged 18-29 years with acute or convalescent COVID-19. The sequencing sample was made of peripheral blood.

CDR3 nucleotide sequence: TGTGCCAGCAGCCCGTTATCTATCGGGAGTCGATCCGGGGAGCTGTTTTTT. As protein: CASSPLSIGSRSGELFF. This chain links TRBV28 with TRBJ2-2; possibly TRBD2 for D (6 bases). CDR3 size: 17 residues. V was clipped by 6 bases and J by 6 bases, with 23 bases between them. Germline V lookup: CDR1 MDHEN, CDR2 SYDVKM.